The 17 T cell receptor beta chains below were found in one sample sequenced in a study of cytomegalovirus exposure and HLA in healthy donors. PCR involved 60 Vbeta and 13 Jbeta primers. Data came from immunoSEQ multiplex PCR; TCRdb stores just in-frame clones and leaves some out. The sample includes roughly 200,000 clones, roughly 80% of them seen just once. Specimen: PBMCs. The receptors derive from a man aged 40-49 years in good health and CMV-seropositive.

The chain carries TRBV5-1 and TRBJ2-3; 10 bases match TRBD2. Trimming at V came to 4 bases and at J to 5 bases, leaving 10 bases not matched to a gene. The length of the CDR3 is 16 residues. Germline assignment: CDR1 SGHRS and CDR2 YFSETQ. In DNA form, the CDR3 reads TGCGCCAGCAGCCCCAGGCTAGCGGGAGTCGGAGATACGCAGTATTTT. Encoded protein: CASSPRLAGVGDTQYF.

The CDR3 loop reads CASSQEGLAPWNEQFF. DNA of the CDR3: TGTGCCAGCAGCCAAGAGGGACTAGCCCCATGGAATGAGCAGTTCTTC. The chain has TRBV4-2 and TRBJ2-1; 9 bases match TRBD2. Per the germline V gene, CDR1 is LGHNA and CDR2 is YNFKEQ. V shed 0 bases and J 7 bases; nucleotides not matched to a gene: 7. CDR3 length equals 16 residues.

The rearrangement joins TRBV5-4 to TRBJ2-1; 14 nucleotides align to TRBD2. This CDR3 contains 18 residues. From germline, CDR1 is SGHNT and CDR2 YYREEE (reference sequence). Trimming at V came to 4 bases and at J to 3 bases, leaving 9 bases not matched to a gene. This CDR3 is CASSPGLAGGPGYNEQFF. CDR3 in DNA: TGTGCCAGCAGCCCCGGACTAGCGGGGGGCCCAGGCTACAATGAGCAGTTCTTC.

This clone occurred a few times. V gene TRBV29-1 combines with J gene TRBJ2-2; the match to TRBD2 covers 12 bases. The CDR3 sequence is 15 residues long. The ends lost 2 bases at V and 7 bases at J; junction bases unmatched: 5. Germline CDR1 is SQVTM and CDR2 is ANQGSEA. CDR3 protein: CSVELAGGRDGELFF. In DNA form, the CDR3 reads TGCAGCGTTGAACTAGCGGGAGGGAGGGACGGGGAGCTGTTTTTT.

V is TRBV6-5 and J is TRBJ2-5; tentatively, D is TRBD2 (6 bases). The end of the DNA is better explained by TRBJ2-7, so the J call may be wrong. The CDR3 runs 14 residues. Germline values: CDR1 MNHEY, CDR2 SVGAGI. Written as DNA, the CDR3 is TGTGCCAGCAGTTACTCAGCGGGTCCCTACGAGCAGTACTTC. Protein: CASSYSAGPYEQYF.

The chain is built from TRBV2 and TRBJ2-1, with 13 positions matching TRBD2. Trimming removed 6 bases from V and 7 bases from J; junction bases left unmatched: 9. The CDR3 consists of 16 residues. Germline V gene lookup returns CDR1 SNHLY and CDR2 FYNNEI. The CDR3 here is CASRPGLAGVINEQFF. CDR3 DNA: TGTGCCAGCAGACCCGGACTAGCGGGAGTCATTAATGAGCAGTTCTTC.

This chain joins TRBV6-1 and TRBJ1-2; TRBD1 is a possible D gene (6 bases). CDR1 MNHNS and CDR2 SASEGT come from the germline V gene. The CDR3 sequence is 14 residues long. Deletions cut 5 bases from V and 4 bases from J, with 14 bases between. The CDR3 region is CASSTGWRTYGYTF. CDR3 bases: TGTGCCAGCAGTACAGGGTGGAGGACCTATGGCTACACCTTC.

The CDR3 sequence is CASSFLAGGYEQYF. The CDR3 DNA reads as TGCGCCAGCAGCTTCCTAGCGGGGGGCTACGAGCAGTACTTC. This chain joins TRBV5-1 and TRBJ2-7; TRBD2 aligns across 11 bases. The CDR3 contains 14 residues. In germline, CDR1 is SGHRS, CDR2 YFSETQ. Unmatched junction bases numbered 1, after V lost 2 bases and J lost 3 bases.

The chain uses TRBV7-2 and TRBJ2-1; 7 nucleotides agree with TRBD2. CDR1 and CDR2 (germline): SGHTA, FQGNSA. The CDR3 runs to 17 residues. V shed 0 bases, J shed 2 bases, and the junction held 7 bases outside the gene matches. The CDR3 sequence is CASSLAPPSGPYNEQFF. CDR3 nucleotide sequence: TGTGCCAGCAGCTTAGCGCCCCCTAGCGGCCCCTACAATGAGCAGTTCTTC.

The chain couples TRBV19 to TRBJ1-1; D is uncertain. Germline CDR1 is LNHDA and CDR2 is SQIVND (reference sequence). The CDR3 is 15 residues long. V lost 5 bases and J 7 bases, leaving 20 bases between the germline ends. CDR3 residues: CASSATYQRPYEAFF. CDR3 in DNA: TGTGCCAGTAGTGCGACTTACCAACGTCCCTATGAAGCTTTCTTT.

The chain has TRBV7-9 and TRBJ2-7; 8 bases are shared with TRBD1. J was trimmed by 3 bases and V by 5 bases; bases with no gene match: 6. CDR3 size: 14 residues. Germline lookup yields CDR1 SEHNR and CDR2 FQNEAQ (reference sequence). The CDR3 DNA reads TGTGCCAGCAGCCCCGGACAGGGCGGCTACGAGCAGTACTTC. Translation gives CASSPGQGGYEQYF. The complete variable domain, with remaining parts taken from reference TRBV7-9 and TRBJ2-7, reads DTGVSQNPRHKITKRGQNVTFRCDPISEHNRLYWYRQTLGQGPEFLTYFQNEAQLEKSRLLSDRFSAERPKGSFSTLEIQRTEQGDSAMYLCASSPGQGGYEQYFGPGTRLTVT.

J is TRBJ1-2 and V is TRBV7-2; no clear D gene. The CDR3 runs 13 residues. Trimming cost V 4 bases and J 8 bases, with 14 bases left between them. Germline CDR1 and CDR2: SGHTA and FQGNSA. In nucleotides, the CDR3 is TGTGCCAGCAGCTCCCAACGGGGTATCGGCTACACCTTC. Translated, it gives CASSSQRGIGYTF.

The rearrangement joins TRBV6-6 to TRBJ2-6; weak D call: TRBD1 (5 bases). CDR3 length equals 16 residues. The V end was cut by 7 bases, the J end by 0 bases, with 13 bases between. Per germline, CDR1 MNHNY and CDR2 SVGAGI (reference sequence). The CDR3 sequence is CASNGHASSGANVLTF. The CDR3 nucleotides read TGTGCCAGCAACGGACACGCAAGCTCTGGGGCCAACGTCCTGACTTTC.

V is TRBV28 and J is TRBJ1-3; 7 nucleotides agree with TRBD1. V was clipped by 6 bases and J by 0 bases; unmatched bases: 8. Germline V gives CDR1 MDHEN, CDR2 SYDVKM. CDR3 size: 16 residues. The CDR3 here is CASRNPGQLSGNTIYF. CDR3 in DNA: TGTGCCAGCAGAAATCCGGGACAGCTCTCTGGAAACACCATATATTTT.

V gene TRBV28 combines with J gene TRBJ2-1; TRBD2 matches at 12 bases. V was pared by 2 bases and J by 5 bases, with 1 base of the junction left unmatched. The germline V gene has CDR1 MDHEN and CDR2 SYDVKM. The CDR3 has 15 amino acids. The CDR3 DNA reads as TGTGCCAGCAGTTTACTAGCGGGAGGGAACAATGAGCAGTTCTTC. Its translation is CASSLLAGGNNEQFF. The full variable domain, with the rest looked up from reference TRBV28 and TRBJ2-1, is DVKVTQSSRYLVKRTGEKVFLECVQDMDHENMFWYRQDPGLGLRLIYFSYDVKMKEKGDIPEGYSVSREKKERFSLILESASTNQTSMYLCASSLLAGGNNEQFFGPGTRLTVL.

This rearrangement joins TRBV11-2 to TRBJ1-5; D remains unclear. The CDR3 is 14 residues long. The germline V gene encodes CDR1 SGHAT and CDR2 FQNNGV. Trimming shortened V by 0 bases and J by 6 bases, and 9 bases separated the two germline ends. This chain's CDR3 is CASSLDGVGQPQHF. DNA of the CDR3: TGTGCCAGCAGCTTAGACGGGGTAGGTCAGCCCCAGCATTTT.

This rearrangement joins TRBV13 to TRBJ1-2, with D perhaps TRBD1 (5 bases). Germline V CDR1 and CDR2: PRHDT, FYEKMQ (reference sequence). The CDR3 extends over 12 amino acids. The V end was cut by 7 bases, the J end by 6 bases, with 12 bases between. This chain's CDR3 is CASTGGLDGYTF. The CDR3 nucleotides read TGTGCCAGCACGGGGGGGTTGGATGGCTACACCTTC.